This TCR beta chain originates from a study of response to subunit inactivated influenza vaccine. TCRdb re-analysed the RT-PCR reads in MiXCR, keeping a single row per CDR3 protein. The profile shows around 530,000 distinct CDR3 sequences, around 11% of them singletons. The table lists this clonotype with a few counts. J lost 2 bases, V lost 7 bases, and 6 bases had no gene match. CDR1 is SQVTM and CDR2 is ANQGSEA in the germline V gene. The CDR3 covers 13 residues. The sequencing here drew on PBMCs from blood, taken on the day of vaccination. The gene calls are TRBV29-1 and TRBJ2-3; 7 bases fit TRBD1. This clonotype was obtained from a man aged 45 to 65 who received an inactivated influenza vaccine. In nucleotides, the CDR3 is TGCAGCGCCCAAGGGACAGTCACAGATACGCAGTATTTT. Translation gives CSAQGTVTDTQYF.